Listed here are 12 T cell receptor beta chains from one sample, sequenced in a study of T cell responses to AZD1222 COVID-19 vaccine. Sequenced by immunoSEQ multiplex PCR; TCRdb stores in-frame clones only, minus some. The data contain about 110,000 clones, 90% of them singletons. The sequenced sample was peripheral blood, obtained 28 days after the second AZD1222 dose. The receptors shown here come from an adult who received the AZD1222 COVID-19 vaccine.

The rearrangement links TRBV7-9 to TRBJ1-3; no clear D. Germline lookup yields CDR1 SEHNR and CDR2 FQNEAQ (reference sequence). Trimming shortened V by 2 bases and J by 16 bases, and 15 bases separated the two germline ends. CDR3 size: 12 residues. As DNA, the CDR3 is TGTGCCAGCAGCTTATTGGGCGCGCAGCCCTATTTT. It is translated as CASSLLGAQPYF. The variable domain in full, with the rest retrieved from reference TRBV7-9 and TRBJ1-3, is DTGVSQNPRHKITKRGQNVTFRCDPISEHNRLYWYRQTLGQGPEFLTYFQNEAQLEKSRLLSDRFSAERPKGSFSTLEIQRTEQGDSAMYLCASSLLGAQPYFGEGSWLTVV.

The table lists this clone with a count of one. This chain uses TRBV30 with TRBJ2-6; no clear D gene. Germline V gene data show CDR1 as GTSNPN and CDR2 as SVGIG (reference sequence). Trimming shortened V by 0 bases and J by 0 bases, and 6 bases separated the two germline ends. The CDR3 is 15 amino acids. Here the CDR3 DNA reads TGTGCCTGGAGTGTCGGTAGCTCTGGGGCCAACGTCCTGACTTTC. It specifies CAWSVGSSGANVLTF.

This clone has only one observation. V gene TRBV7-2 combines with J gene TRBJ1-4, with 7 positions matching TRBD1. V gave up 5 bases and J gave up 4 bases; unmatched junction bases: 7. The CDR3 totals 15 residues. Per germline, CDR1 SGHTA and CDR2 FQGNSA. The CDR3 sequence: CASSRQGLFNEKLFF. The DNA of the CDR3 is TGTGCCAGCAGCAGACAGGGCCTTTTTAATGAAAAACTGTTTTTT.

This clone was seen more than once but under ten times. This chain connects TRBV6-5 to TRBJ1-2, with 7 bases that match TRBD1. Trimming cost V 6 bases and J 3 bases; bases outside gene matches: 7. CDR1 and CDR2 (germline): MNHEY, SVGAGI. There are 14 residues in the CDR3. The CDR3 loop is CASRPPTGYYGYTF. Written as DNA, the CDR3 is TGTGCCAGCAGACCCCCGACAGGGTACTATGGCTACACCTTC.

V usage is TRBV27 and J usage is TRBJ2-4; D ambiguous. This CDR3 spans 13 amino acids. The germline V gene has CDR1 MNHEY and CDR2 SMNVEV (reference sequence). The V gene lost 3 bases and the J gene lost 8 bases, with 11 bases spanning the gap. The CDR3 DNA reads as TGTGCCAGCAGTTTGGACGTAGGTCACATTCAGTACTTC. This encodes CASSLDVGHIQYF.

A single count supports this clone. The CDR3: CASSYSRGPGNTIYF. The DNA for the CDR3 is TGTGCCAGCAGTTACTCGCGGGGACCAGGAAACACCATATATTTT. The chain combines TRBV6-5 with TRBJ1-3; perhaps TRBD1 as D (5 bases). The CDR3 loop spans 15 amino acids. The V end lost 0 bases, the J end lost 4 bases, and 10 bases lay between the germline ends. Germline V lookup: CDR1 MNHEY, CDR2 SVGAGI.

The chain couples TRBV7-8 to TRBJ1-6, with 11 bases matching TRBD1. The CDR3 has 16 amino acids. The V gene's germline CDR1 is SGHVS and CDR2 FQNEAQ. The J segment lost 9 bases and the V segment lost 4 bases, leaving 8 bases of the junction unmatched. This CDR3 is CASSSTRTGGGSPLHF. The CDR3 DNA sequence: TGTGCCAGCAGCTCTACGAGGACAGGGGGCGGTTCACCCCTCCACTTT. The complete variable domain, with remaining parts taken from reference TRBV7-8 and TRBJ1-6, reads GAGVSQSPRYKVAKRGQDVALRCDPISGHVSLFWYQQALGQGPEFLTYFQNEAQLDKSGLPSDRFFAERPEGSVSTLKIQRTQQEDSAVYLCASSSTRTGGGSPLHFGNGTRLTVT.

This clone was seen a single time. V and J are TRBV5-1 and TRBJ2-1; 10 bases are a match to TRBD1. The CDR3 is 15 residues long. V gave up 2 bases and J gave up 4 bases; unmatched junction bases: 3. Per the germline V gene, CDR1 is SGHRS and CDR2 is YFSETQ. In DNA, the CDR3 is TGCGCCAGCAGCTTTCAGGACAGGGGGTACAATGAGCAGTTCTTC. This encodes CASSFQDRGYNEQFF.

This sequence joins TRBV3-1 (or the pseudogene TRBV3-2) and TRBJ1-2, with D hard to call. Trimming removed 4 bases from V and 4 bases from J, with 13 bases in between. The CDR3 is 14 amino acids. Per the germline V gene, CDR1 is LGHDT and CDR2 is YNNKEL (reference sequence). The CDR3 reads CASSLFLRPYGYTF. CDR3 nucleotide sequence: TGTGCCAGCAGCCTTTTCCTCAGGCCCTATGGCTACACCTTC.

The chain carries TRBV27 and TRBJ1-2; weak D call: TRBD1 (5 bases). The CDR3 runs to 13 residues. Germline V CDR1 and CDR2: MNHEY, SMNVEV (reference sequence). Deletions cut 1 base from V and 9 bases from J, with 12 bases between. CDR3 DNA: TGTGCCAGCAGTTTATTCCGCGACAGCAGCTACACCTTC. It translates to CASSLFRDSSYTF.

Only one count was recorded for this clone. The chain is built from TRBV5-6 and TRBJ1-1; D not resolved. The V gene lost 6 bases and the J gene lost 4 bases, with 22 bases spanning the gap. The length of the CDR3 is 16 residues. Germline V gene lookup returns CDR1 SGHDT and CDR2 YYEEEE. CDR3 nucleotide sequence: TGTGCCAGCATCGCCTCTTACAGATTTCGGGGCACTGAAGCTTTCTTT. This gives the protein CASIASYRFRGTEAFF. The full variable domain, its missing parts supplied by reference TRBV5-6 and TRBJ1-1, is DAGVTQSPTHLIKTRGQQVTLRCSPKSGHDTVSWYQQALGQGPQFIFQYYEEEERQRGNFPDRFSGHQFPNYSSELNVNALLLGDSALYLCASIASYRFRGTEAFFGQGTRLTVV.

The count of this clone is one. J is TRBJ2-6 and V is TRBV3-1 (or the pseudogene TRBV3-2); tentatively, D is TRBD2 (6 bases). Germline lookup yields CDR1 LGHDT and CDR2 YNNKEL (reference sequence). This CDR3 spans 17 amino acids. V was clipped by 0 bases and J by 0 bases, with 9 bases between them. The CDR3 sequence: CASSQDSDYSGANVLTF. CDR3 in DNA: TGTGCCAGCAGCCAAGATTCGGACTACTCTGGGGCCAACGTCCTGACTTTC.